The rows below give T cell receptor beta chains drawn from one sample of a study of T cells after yellow fever vaccination. TCRdb reanalysed the 5' RACE reads using MiXCR and keeps one entry per CDR3 protein. The sample holds roughly 330,000 distinct CDR3 sequences; 3% to 4.5% are singletons and the top ten take 24%. The source was PBMCs, collected 5 days after the yellow fever booster vaccination. Receptor source: a man between 18 and 29 years old who received the YFV17D yellow fever vaccine. Each CDR3 is given with its conserved first and last residue. A D gene is named only where the DNA matches it firmly. Clone size is stated in some rows and not others, as once, few, many or a class when expanded.

abundance	v_gene	d_gene	j_gene	CDR3nt	CDR3aa
many	TRBV5-5	TRBD1	TRBJ1-5	TGTGCCAGCAGCCCGGGACAGGGGGCGAATCAGCCCCAGCATTTT	CASSPGQGANQPQHF
NA	TRBV11-2	NA	TRBJ2-5	TGTGCCAGCAGCTTGCGAGGAGAGTACCAAGAGACCCAGTACTTC	CASSLRGEYQETQYF
few	TRBV3-1	TRBD2	TRBJ2-5	TGTGCCAGCAGCCAGGGACTAGCGGGCGCAGAGACCCAGTACTTC	CASSQGLAGAETQYF
few	TRBV12-3/TRBV12-4	TRBD2	TRBJ2-3	TGTGCCAGCGGCGTCGGGACTAGCGGAGATACGCAGTATTTT	CASGVGTSGDTQYF
NA	TRBV5-1	TRBD1	TRBJ1-6	TGCGCCAGCAGCTACGCGGGGACAGGGGAAGAGGCCCTCCACTTT	CASSYAGTGEEALHF
few	TRBV7-8	TRBD1	TRBJ1-4	TGTGCCAGCAGCATAAGACAGGGTCTTGCTGAAAAACTGTTTTTT	CASSIRQGLAEKLFF
NA	TRBV6-5	NA	TRBJ1-2	TGTGCCAGCAGTGAAGGGCGGGCTAACTATGGCTACACCTTC	CASSEGRANYGYTF
many	TRBV11-2	NA	TRBJ2-7	TGTGCCAGCAGCTTCCACTACGAGCAGTACTTC	CASSFHYEQYF
many	TRBV7-9	NA	TRBJ1-4	TGTGCCAGCAGCTTAGCGGGGAGAGTTGAAAAACTGTTTTTT	CASSLAGRVEKLFF
few	TRBV5-4	TRBD2	TRBJ2-3	TGTGCCAGCAGTTCCCCGGGCGGGGGGGCCAGAGATACGCAGTATTTT	CASSSPGGGARDTQYF
many	TRBV20-1	TRBD1	TRBJ1-1	TGCAGTGCTTTTCTCCGGGACAGGCGAACTGAAGCTTTCTTT	CSAFLRDRRTEAFF
NA	TRBV7-8	TRBD1	TRBJ2-1	TGTGCCAGCAGCTTAGCGCTACAGGGGCTGTACAATGAGCAGTTCTTC	CASSLALQGLYNEQFF
few	TRBV5-6	TRBD1	TRBJ2-3	TGTGCCAGCAGCTTCCCGTCTGGGACAGGGATGGATACGCAGTATTTT	CASSFPSGTGMDTQYF
NA	TRBV20-1	TRBD2	TRBJ2-5	TGCAGTGCTATCACGGCGGGGGGCTTTTACCAAGAGACCCAGTACTTC	CSAITAGGFYQETQYF
few	TRBV20-1	NA	TRBJ1-1	TGCAGTGCTAGGGACCAACACAGCACTGAAGCTTTCTTT	CSARDQHSTEAFF
few	TRBV2	NA	TRBJ1-6	TGTGCCAGCAGTGATGGGTTAGGGTCACCCCTCCACTTT	CASSDGLGSPLHF
NA	TRBV5-5	NA	TRBJ1-2	TGTGCCAGCAGCTTCTCCCTGGGATGGGGAGGCTACACCTTC	CASSFSLGWGGYTF
few	TRBV15	NA	TRBJ1-2	TGTGCCACCAGCGAGAAGGGATATCATGGCTACACCTTC	CATSEKGYHGYTF
few	TRBV20-1	TRBD1	TRBJ1-5	TGCAGTGCTAGGGAGACCGGGACAGGGAGATATCAGCCCCAGCATTTT	CSARETGTGRYQPQHF
few	TRBV19	NA	TRBJ2-6	TGTGCCAGTAGGGCTGGGGCCAACGTCCTGACTTTC	CASRAGANVLTF
many	TRBV29-1	NA	TRBJ2-7	TGCAGCGCCACAGGCAAAGCATCCTCCTACGAGCAGTACTTC	CSATGKASSYEQYF
NA	TRBV30	NA	TRBJ1-5	TGTGCCTGCGGGGAGTTTCAGCCCCAGCATTTT	CACGEFQPQHF
many	TRBV7-2	NA	TRBJ2-5	TGTGCCAGCTCCCCTCAGGCGGGGGAGACCCAGTACTTC	CASSPQAGETQYF
NA	TRBV5-1	TRBD2	TRBJ2-1	TGCGCCAGCAGCAAGGGACTAGCGGGGGGGCATGAGCAGTTCTTC	CASSKGLAGGHEQFF
NA	TRBV9	NA	TRBJ2-7	TGTGCCAGCAGCGTATCCGGACAGTACGAGCAGTACTTC	CASSVSGQYEQYF
many	TRBV2	NA	TRBJ1-5	TGTGCCAGCAGTGACAGGGAGGGTCAGCCCCAGCATTTT	CASSDREGQPQHF
NA	TRBV7-6	NA	TRBJ2-3	TGTGCCAGCAGCCCGCTAGCGCTAACAGATACGCAGTATTTT	CASSPLALTDTQYF
NA	TRBV12-3/TRBV12-4	NA	TRBJ1-2	TGTGCCAGCAGGGGGTGGGGATCGACTAACTATGGCTACACCTTC	CASRGWGSTNYGYTF
few	TRBV28	NA	TRBJ2-7	TGTGCCAGCAGTTTATTCTCCAGGGCTGACCACGAGCAGTACTTC	CASSLFSRADHEQYF
NA	TRBV5-1	TRBD1	TRBJ1-2	TGCGCCAGCAGCTCCGGGACAGGAGACACTAACTATGGCTACACCTTC	CASSSGTGDTNYGYTF
few	TRBV28	TRBD2	TRBJ2-2	TGTGCCAGCAGAACCGCTGGAGCGGGGGGTTATACCGGGGAGCTGTTTTTT	CASRTAGAGGYTGELFF
few	TRBV11-2	TRBD2	TRBJ2-1	TGTGCCAGCAGCTTAGTGGTCGGGGGGGCCAATGAGCAGTTCTTC	CASSLVVGGANEQFF
few	TRBV4-1	NA	TRBJ2-7	TGCGCCAGCAGCCAAGGCCCCACCAGTTCTAGCTCCTACGAGCAGTACTTC	CASSQGPTSSSSYEQYF
few	TRBV2	NA	TRBJ1-5	TGTGCCAGCAGTGATGTCGGGGGAGATCAGCCCCAGCATTTT	CASSDVGGDQPQHF
NA	TRBV10-2	NA	TRBJ1-1	TGCGCCAGCAGTGAGGGAATCACTGAAGCTTTCTTT	CASSEGITEAFF
few	TRBV6-2/TRBV6-3	NA	TRBJ2-5	TGTGCCAGCAGTTACACGGGACCAGAGACCCAGTACTTC	CASSYTGPETQYF
few	TRBV9	NA	TRBJ2-1	TGTGCCAGCAGCGTAGAAGGGACACCCCTCAATGAGCAGTTCTTC	CASSVEGTPLNEQFF
NA	TRBV9	NA	TRBJ1-3	TGTGCCAGCAGCCCCCGACAGGCTAGCTCTGGAAACACCATATATTTT	CASSPRQASSGNTIYF
few	TRBV20-1	TRBD1	TRBJ2-7	TGCAGTGCTACCCCTTTTCAGGGGGCCCACGAGCAGTACTTC	CSATPFQGAHEQYF
NA	TRBV7-2	NA	TRBJ1-1	TGTGCCAGCACCTTTAGAGTCGGCACTGAAGCTTTCTTT	CASTFRVGTEAFF
few	TRBV4-1	NA	TRBJ1-5	TGCGCCAGCAGCCAAGTTTCCGGGAATAGTCAGCCCCAGCATTTT	CASSQVSGNSQPQHF